Shown below are 15 T cell receptor beta chains from a single sample sequenced in a study of blood T cell repertoires in COVID-19 (dated by TCRdb to 2018 to 2020). The library was built by means of the immunoSEQ multiplex PCR assay. The source is immuneACCESS, and TCRdb retained only in-frame sequences with V and J called. Part of the clones is not carried over; for the studies checked, unresolved V genes explain less than half of this, and the remainder is unexplained. For this sample there are 310,000 or so clones; roughly 87% appear just once. The ten largest account for around 6% of the sample. The sequencing sample was made of PBMCs or T cells enriched from blood (not recorded which). The receptors were gathered from a woman aged 25 to 39 who had recovered from COVID-19.

The rearrangement joins TRBV30 to TRBJ1-2, with unresolved D. The CDR3 sequence is 15 residues long. The V end was cut by 6 bases, the J end by 0 bases, with 17 bases between. Germline lookup yields CDR1 GTSNPN and CDR2 SVGIG (reference sequence). CDR3 loop: CACKRSGVANYGYTF. CDR3 coding DNA: TGTGCCTGCAAGAGGTCCGGGGTCGCTAACTATGGCTACACCTTC.

The chain couples TRBV29-1 to TRBJ1-1; 7 bases match TRBD1. The CDR3 spans 15 residues. Looked up from germline, CDR1 is SQVTM and CDR2 is ANQGSEA. J was trimmed by 0 bases and V by 0 bases; bases with no gene match: 4. The CDR3 DNA reads as TGCAGCGTTGAAGATCTCGGACAGGTGAACACTGAAGCTTTCTTT. Translation: CSVEDLGQVNTEAFF.

There are a few counts of this clone. CDR3 in DNA: TGTGCCAGCAGTTTATCTTTCGGCGAGGCGGATCAGCCCCAGCATTTT. Translation: CASSLSFGEADQPQHF. This chain joins TRBV27 and TRBJ1-5; D ambiguous. The germline CDR1 and CDR2 sequences are MNHEY and SMNVEV (reference sequence). V lost 0 bases and J 5 bases, leaving 14 bases between the germline ends. CDR3 length equals 16 residues.

V usage is TRBV6-1 and J usage is TRBJ2-5; the D gene is possibly TRBD2 (5 bases). The CDR3 runs to 16 residues. Germline V lookup: CDR1 MNHNS, CDR2 SASEGT. V lost 2 bases and J 5 bases, leaving 18 bases between the germline ends. CDR3 protein: CASSERGPLTGETQYF. CDR3 sequence (DNA): TGTGCCAGCAGTGAACGTGGTCCGTTAACGGGGGAGACCCAGTACTTC.

This clone was recorded a few times. The V gene is TRBV30, the J gene TRBJ1-3, with no clear D. This CDR3 spans 12 amino acids. The germline V gene has CDR1 GTSNPN and CDR2 SVGIG (reference sequence). The ends were cut back, 6 bases at V and 0 bases at J, with 6 bases in the middle. CDR3 protein: CACLSSGNTIYF. CDR3 sequence (DNA): TGTGCCTGCCTCAGCTCTGGAAACACCATATATTTT.

A note on this clone: Relative to the germline gene, one junction end is altered; a read error may explain this. The chain is built from TRBV7-7 and TRBJ1-3, with D tentatively TRBD1 (6 bases). This CDR3 contains 15 residues. Germline CDR1 reads SSHAT; CDR2 reads FNYEAQ (reference sequence). CDR3 DNA sequence: TGTGCTAGCAGCTTAGCGCAGGGGCCTGGAAACACCATATATTTT. The encoded protein is CASSLAQGPGNTIYF.

The table lists this clone with a few counts. The chain uses TRBV6-1 and TRBJ2-3; 9 positions agree with TRBD2. Germline V lookup: CDR1 MNHNS, CDR2 SASEGT. Trimming removed 4 bases from V and 5 bases from J; junction bases left unmatched: 10. This CDR3 region has 16 residues. The CDR3 here is CASSVEGGGAGDTQYF. Here the CDR3 DNA reads TGTGCCAGCAGTGTTGAGGGCGGGGGGGCTGGAGATACGCAGTATTTT.

The table lists this clone with a few counts. The chain is built from TRBV2 and TRBJ1-3; D possibly corresponds to TRBD1 (5 bases). The CDR3 loop spans 17 amino acids. Germline V gives CDR1 SNHLY, CDR2 FYNNEI. The V gene lost 3 bases and the J gene lost 4 bases, with 19 bases spanning the gap. CDR3 sequence (DNA): TGTGCCAGCAGTGATAGATACAGGCTGGGCCTCGGAAACACCATATATTTT. This encodes CASSDRYRLGLGNTIYF.

This chain links TRBV19 with TRBJ2-3, with 8 nucleotides matching TRBD1. CDR3 length: 16 residues. V was clipped by 4 bases and J by 2 bases; unmatched bases: 8. Per the germline V gene, CDR1 is LNHDA and CDR2 is SQIVND (reference sequence). Written as DNA, the CDR3 is TGTGCCAGTAGTAAACGACAGGGGACCGCCACAGATACGCAGTATTTT. Protein product: CASSKRQGTATDTQYF.

This chain links TRBV15 with TRBJ2-3; D is possibly TRBD2 (5 bases). This CDR3 contains 14 residues. CDR1 and CDR2 (germline): LNHNV, YYDKDF (reference sequence). Between the trimmed V and J ends, which lost 0 bases and 4 bases, there was a span of 8 bases. This CDR3 reads CATSRDRAADTQYF. CDR3 in DNA: TGTGCCACCAGCAGAGATAGAGCGGCAGATACGCAGTATTTT.

The chain links TRBV7-8 to TRBJ1-2, with D possibly matching TRBD1 (5 bases). The CDR3 sequence is 16 residues long. V gave up 4 bases and J gave up 0 bases, with 15 bases separating them. Germline V gene data show CDR1 as SGHVS and CDR2 as FQNEAQ. CDR3 sequence reads: CASSSGGKKANYGYTF. In nucleotides, the CDR3 is TGTGCCAGCAGCTCGGGGGGGAAAAAAGCTAACTATGGCTACACCTTC.

This chain connects TRBV4-2 to TRBJ1-5; 11 bases line up with TRBD1. The germline gives CDR1 LGHNA, CDR2 YNFKEQ. The CDR3 sequence is 16 residues long. Trimming took 1 base from V and 7 from J; bases not matched to a gene: 6. CDR3 residues: CASSQGDRGAGQPQHF. The CDR3 nucleotides are TGTGCCAGCAGCCAAGGGGACAGGGGGGCGGGGCAGCCCCAGCATTTT.

This clone has more than one count but fewer than ten. This sequence joins TRBV9 and TRBJ1-1; D not resolved. Trimming cost V 0 bases and J 2 bases, with 11 bases left between them. In germline, CDR1 is SGDLS, CDR2 YYNGEE. The CDR3 has 15 amino acids. The CDR3 here is CASSVELEFNTEAFF. The CDR3 nucleotides are TGTGCCAGCAGCGTAGAACTGGAGTTCAACACTGAAGCTTTCTTT.

The chain combines TRBV13 with TRBJ2-1, with 11 bases lining up with TRBD1. V gave up 3 bases and J gave up 6 bases; unmatched junction bases: 4. Germline CDR1 PRHDT, CDR2 FYEKMQ (reference sequence). The CDR3 is 15 amino acids. This CDR3 reads CASSFGQGAGNEQFF. CDR3 sequence (DNA): TGTGCCAGCAGCTTCGGACAGGGGGCTGGCAATGAGCAGTTCTTC.

The CDR3 region has the DNA TGCGCCAGCAGCTCGACAACAGGCTACTATGGCTACACCTTC. Residues: CASSSTTGYYGYTF. V usage is TRBV5-1 and J usage is TRBJ1-2; TRBD1 is a possible D gene (5 bases). The CDR3 sequence is 14 residues long. Per germline, CDR1 SGHRS and CDR2 YFSETQ. The germline V and J ends were trimmed by 3 bases and 3 bases, with 12 bases remaining between them.